This TCR beta chain was sequenced in a study of T cells in Graves' hyperthyroidism and ophthalmopathy. Across the whole study: It was at initial diagnosis, before any treatment, that peripheral blood was collected.

Germline V gene data show CDR1 as LGHDT and CDR2 as YNNKEL (reference sequence). The V gene lost 4 bases and the J gene lost 5 bases, with 14 bases spanning the gap. This CDR3 has 15 amino acids. Clinical symptoms, serum thyroxine and TRAb, thyroid ultrasound and orbital computed tomography were used for the diagnoses. Study-wide results and limits: A 13 V-J model separated ophthalmopathy from stable hyperthyroidism. Blood shared most expanded thyroid clonotypes above 0.001.

On this clonotype itself: Its antigen remains unknown.

Amplified TCR beta CDR3 regions derived from RNA transcripts. The primer set for the first-round RT-PCR of the TCR CDR3 was HTBI. TCRdb reprocessed the multiplex PCR reads with MiXCR, giving one entry per CDR3 protein. The sample shows more than 500,000 distinct CDR3 sequences, around 15% of them seen only once. This sequence was found in a woman in her thirties with Graves' ophthalmopathy. V usage is TRBV3-1 and J usage is TRBJ2-2; D is possibly TRBD2 (5 bases). Material for sequencing was blood. CDR3 sequence (DNA): TGTGCCAGCAGCCCCCGGACTGGTGGTACCGGGGAGCTGTTTTTT. Translation gives CASSPRTGGTGELFF.